This T cell receptor (beta chain) is from a study of blood T cell repertoires in COVID-19. Study details: COVID-19 samples from acute and convalescent phases originated in the United States, Italy and Spain.

Cohort assignment relied on participant-reported clinical history. V was clipped by 3 bases and J by 4 bases, with 9 bases between them. CDR1 LNHDA and CDR2 SQIVND come from the germline V gene (reference sequence). CDR3 length: 13 residues. Profiling relied on immunoSEQ multiplex PCR, and the TCRdb table lists in-frame clones only, not all of them. The repertoire has under 200,000 clones, about four fifths of them found once; the top ten carry 8% to 13%. The sample consisted of PBMCs or T cells enriched from blood (not recorded which). The gene calls are TRBV19 and TRBJ1-2, with D hard to call. The clonotype originates from a man aged 45 to 65 who had recovered from COVID-19. In nucleotides, the CDR3 is TGTGCCAGTAGTATCCAGGAATCCTATGGCTACACCTTC. Protein: CASSIQESYGYTF.